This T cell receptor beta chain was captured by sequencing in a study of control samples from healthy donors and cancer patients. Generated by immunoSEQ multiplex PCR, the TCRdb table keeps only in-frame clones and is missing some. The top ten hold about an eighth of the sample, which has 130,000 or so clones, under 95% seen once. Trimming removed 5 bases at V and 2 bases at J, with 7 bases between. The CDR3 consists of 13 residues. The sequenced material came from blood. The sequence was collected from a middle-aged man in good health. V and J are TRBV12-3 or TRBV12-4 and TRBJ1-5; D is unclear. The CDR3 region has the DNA TGTGCCAGCAGTAACCGGGGCAATCAGCCCCAGCATTTT. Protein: CASSNRGNQPQHF.